Below are 23 T cell receptor beta chains sequenced from a single sample in a study of cytomegalovirus exposure and HLA in healthy donors. Clones were read by immunoSEQ multiplex PCR, and TCRdb kept only the in-frame ones, dropping some. The table shows about 130,000 clones, with under 90% occurring only once. Sequences were obtained from PBMCs. These TCRs come from a woman between 18 and 30 years old in good health and CMV-seronegative.

The rearrangement links TRBV5-4 to TRBJ2-7; TRBD1 might be the D (6 bases). Trimming cost V 2 bases and J 2 bases, with 11 bases left between them. CDR3 size: 14 residues. CDR1 is SGHNT and CDR2 is YYREEE in the germline V gene (reference sequence). CDR3 coding DNA: TGTGCCAGCAGCTTCGGGCAGGGGCCCTACGAGCAGTACTTC. It yields the protein CASSFGQGPYEQYF.

The chain combines TRBV28 with TRBJ2-7, with 7 bases that match TRBD1. Trimming at V came to 5 bases and at J to 7 bases, leaving 8 bases not matched to a gene. The V gene's germline CDR1 is MDHEN and CDR2 SYDVKM. The CDR3 contains 13 residues. The chain's CDR3 is CASSPPDRREQYF. In DNA, the CDR3 is TGTGCCAGCAGTCCCCCGGACAGGAGGGAGCAGTACTTC. Full variable domain (missing parts from reference TRBV28 and TRBJ2-7): DVKVTQSSRYLVKRTGEKVFLECVQDMDHENMFWYRQDPGLGLRLIYFSYDVKMKEKGDIPEGYSVSREKKERFSLILESASTNQTSMYLCASSPPDRREQYFGPGTRLTVT.

The chain recombines TRBV6-6 with TRBJ2-7, with D possibly matching TRBD1 (5 bases). Trimming shortened V by 2 bases and J by 0 bases, and 5 bases separated the two germline ends. This CDR3 is 13 amino acids long. The germline gives CDR1 MNHNY, CDR2 SVGAGI (reference sequence). The CDR3 DNA is TGTGCCAGCAGTTACGACAGCTCCTACGAGCAGTACTTC. It specifies CASSYDSSYEQYF.

The chain recombines TRBV13 with TRBJ2-3; possibly TRBD2 for D (6 bases). V lost 5 bases to trimming and J lost 4 bases, with 10 bases between them. CDR3 length equals 13 residues. Germline loops: CDR1 PRHDT, CDR2 FYEKMQ (reference sequence). The chain's CDR3 is CASSPPSADTQYF. The DNA for the CDR3 is TGTGCCAGCAGCCCCCCTAGCGCAGATACGCAGTATTTT.

V is TRBV10-3 and J is TRBJ2-7; 10 bases line up with TRBD1. Germline V gene sequence: CDR1 ENHRY, CDR2 SYGVKD. The J segment lost 5 bases and the V segment lost 7 bases, leaving 8 bases of the junction unmatched. There are 14 residues in the CDR3. CDR3 DNA sequence: TGTGCCATCAAAACGACAGGGGGCGGGAACGAGCAGTACTTC. Its translation: CAIKTTGGGNEQYF.

The chain joins TRBV4-1 to TRBJ2-7; D is uncertain. V was shortened by 0 bases and J by 2 bases, with 8 bases between the two germline ends. Germline V gene lookup returns CDR1 MGHRA and CDR2 YSYEKL. There are 14 residues in the CDR3. CDR3 nucleotide sequence: TGCGCCAGCAGCCAAGATCGACTCCCCTACGAGCAGTACTTC. Amino acid sequence: CASSQDRLPYEQYF.

V is TRBV5-6 and J is TRBJ2-7; perhaps TRBD2 as D (6 bases). The CDR3 runs 13 residues. CDR1 is SGHDT and CDR2 is YYEEEE in the germline V gene. The V gene lost 4 bases and the J gene lost 3 bases, with 11 bases spanning the gap. The CDR3 DNA follows: TGTGCCAGCAGCACCGGGACTCACTACGAGCAGTACTTC. Amino acid sequence: CASSTGTHYEQYF.

The chain joins TRBV4-1 to TRBJ2-7; 8 nucleotides align to TRBD2. CDR1 and CDR2 (germline): MGHRA, YSYEKL. The CDR3 has 16 residues. Germline trimming cut 1 base from V and 0 bases from J; bases unmatched to any gene: 5. The DNA of the CDR3 is TGCGCCAGCAGCCAAGTAATAGCGGGAAGCTCCTACGAGCAGTACTTC. Protein product: CASSQVIAGSSYEQYF.

The rearrangement joins TRBV29-1 to TRBJ1-1, with a weak D call TRBD1 (5 bases). The CDR3 has 12 amino acids. Germline assignment: CDR1 SQVTM and CDR2 ANQGSEA. V was cut by 2 bases and J by 4 bases, with 8 bases left in between. CDR3 sequence (DNA): TGCAGCGTTGAAAGGGGCGGCACTGAAGCTTTCTTT. Its translation is CSVERGGTEAFF.

V gene TRBV19 combines with J gene TRBJ2-1; no clear D. The germline gives CDR1 LNHDA, CDR2 SQIVND (reference sequence). The V and J ends lost 7 bases and 8 bases respectively, with 21 bases between them. The CDR3 has 15 amino acids. The CDR3 loop reads CASNKSPEHRDEQFF. CDR3 DNA sequence: TGTGCCAGTAACAAATCTCCGGAACACCGGGATGAGCAGTTCTTC.

This clone was observed a single time. The rearrangement links TRBV5-1 to TRBJ2-7; maybe TRBD2 (5 bases). Deletions cut 4 bases from V and 3 bases from J, with 14 bases between. The V gene's germline CDR1 is SGHRS and CDR2 YFSETQ. The CDR3 is 14 amino acids. The CDR3 nucleotides are TGCGCCAGCAGCCCCCTAGGAGGACGCTACGAGCAGTACTTC. This encodes CASSPLGGRYEQYF.

V usage is TRBV29-1 and J usage is TRBJ2-7, with 7 bases aligning to TRBD1. V gave up 7 bases and J gave up 2 bases; unmatched junction bases: 8. Germline lookup yields CDR1 SQVTM and CDR2 ANQGSEA. This CDR3 contains 13 residues. The CDR3 DNA reads as TGCAGCGGGTCAGGGGGAAATACCTACGAGCAGTACTTC. This sequence encodes CSGSGGNTYEQYF.

V and J are TRBV6-6 and TRBJ2-7; TRBD1 matches 8 bases. Germline assignment: CDR1 MNHNY and CDR2 SVGAGI (reference sequence). The CDR3 is made up of 15 amino acids. Trimming cost V 2 bases and J 3 bases; bases outside gene matches: 6. The CDR3 DNA reads as TGTGCCAGCAGTTACCTTAGGACAGGGTTCTACGAGCAGTACTTC. Translation gives CASSYLRTGFYEQYF.

In nucleotides, the CDR3 is TGTGCCAGCAGCGTAGCTTCCAGGGACTATGGCTACACCTTC. Translation gives CASSVASRDYGYTF. The chain combines TRBV9 with TRBJ1-2; D possibly corresponds to TRBD1 (5 bases). Germline CDR1 and CDR2: SGDLS and YYNGEE. The V and J ends lost 0 bases and 3 bases respectively, with 9 bases between them. CDR3 length: 14 residues.

The genes are TRBV5-1 and TRBJ2-6, with D possibly TRBD2 on 5 matching bases. In germline, CDR1 is SGHRS, CDR2 YFSETQ. V shed 2 bases and J shed 0 bases, with 9 bases lying between them. The CDR3 extends over 16 amino acids. CDR3 coding DNA: TGCGCCAGCAGCTTAAACGGAGGCTCTGGGGCCAACGTCCTGACTTTC. This translates into CASSLNGGSGANVLTF.

The V call is TRBV9, the J call TRBJ2-3; TRBD2 matches at 7 bases. The germline gives CDR1 SGDLS, CDR2 YYNGEE. The V gene end was trimmed by 0 bases and the J gene end by 4 bases; junction bases not matched to a gene: 11. The CDR3 consists of 17 residues. The CDR3 DNA is TGTGCCAGCAGCGTAGTCGGAGGTGTGGCGGGAGCAGATACGCAGTATTTT. Translation gives CASSVVGGVAGADTQYF.

The chain recombines TRBV28 with TRBJ2-1; 11 bases fit TRBD2. CDR1 is MDHEN, CDR2 SYDVKM, per germline. The CDR3 has 17 amino acids. V dropped 4 bases and J dropped 7; count of bases not matched to a gene: 12. The chain's CDR3 is CASSSLRLAGGGNEQFF. The CDR3 DNA reads as TGTGCCAGCAGTTCTCTAAGGCTAGCGGGAGGAGGAAATGAGCAGTTCTTC.

Only a few counts were recorded for this clone. The J gene is TRBJ1-1, the V gene TRBV30; D is ambiguous. This CDR3 has 17 residues. The ends were cut back, 4 bases at V and 2 bases at J, with 23 bases in the middle. Per the germline V gene, CDR1 is GTSNPN and CDR2 is SVGIG (reference sequence). CDR3 DNA: TGTGCCTGGACTACACCGGGTATTGCTCTACTAAACACTGAAGCTTTCTTT. Protein: CAWTTPGIALLNTEAFF.

The CDR3, as DNA: TGTGCCAGCAGTTACTCCTCTAGCGGGAGATACGAGCAGTACTTC. Protein product: CASSYSSSGRYEQYF. The rearrangement links TRBV6-5 to TRBJ2-7, with TRBD2 matching 10 bases. Trimming removed 0 bases from V and 4 bases from J; junction bases left unmatched: 3. This CDR3 is built from 15 residues. Germline V lookup: CDR1 MNHEY, CDR2 SVGAGI.

The chain recombines TRBV5-1 with TRBJ2-7; tentatively, D is TRBD1 (6 bases). Trimming shortened V by 4 bases and J by 3 bases, and 17 bases separated the two germline ends. The length of the CDR3 is 15 residues. Germline V gene data show CDR1 as SGHRS and CDR2 as YFSETQ. The CDR3 is CASSAGQGLNYEQYF. The CDR3 DNA sequence: TGCGCCAGCAGCGCAGGCCAGGGGCTAAACTACGAGCAGTACTTC.

The gene calls are TRBV30 and TRBJ1-1, with TRBD1 matching over 7 bases. CDR1 and CDR2 from the germline V gene are GTSNPN and SVGIG (reference sequence). V gave up 3 bases and J gave up 6 bases; unmatched junction bases: 1. The length of the CDR3 is 11 residues. The DNA of the CDR3 is TGTGCCTGGAGGACAGGGCCTGAAGCTTTCTTT. As protein: CAWRTGPEAFF.

The rearrangement uses TRBV27 and TRBJ2-7, with D possibly TRBD2 on 6 matching bases. CDR3 size: 15 residues. Trimming shortened V by 2 bases and J by 3 bases, and 14 bases separated the two germline ends. Per germline, CDR1 MNHEY and CDR2 SMNVEV (reference sequence). The CDR3 DNA is TGTGCCAGCAGTTTAGCCGGGACTTCAGTCTACGAGCAGTACTTC. It codes for CASSLAGTSVYEQYF.

This clone came up once. The genes are TRBV5-4 and TRBJ2-5, with D hard to call. V was pared by 0 bases and J by 5 bases, with 8 bases between. CDR1 SGHNT and CDR2 YYREEE come from the germline V gene (reference sequence). The CDR3 consists of 13 residues. DNA for the CDR3: TGTGCCAGCAGCTTGGGGCTCCTTGAGACCCAGTACTTC. Translation: CASSLGLLETQYF.